The 11 T cell receptor beta chains presented below share a single source sample, sequenced in a study of cytomegalovirus exposure and HLA in healthy donors. PCR was performed using 60 Vbeta and 13 Jbeta primers. Some clones are missing from TCRdb's copy, which holds only in-frame ones; the method was immunoSEQ multiplex PCR. The sample lists tens of thousands of clones; about 76% were seen once. Sequencing was performed on PBMCs. These TCRs come from a man aged 45 to 65 in good health and CMV-seronegative.

The rearrangement uses TRBV4-1 and TRBJ1-4, with D maybe TRBD1 (6 bases). Trimming stripped 0 bases from V and 8 bases from J, with 10 bases between. The V gene's germline CDR1 is MGHRA and CDR2 YSYEKL. This CDR3 region has 14 residues. This CDR3 reads CASSQDWGREKLFF. CDR3 coding DNA: TGCGCCAGCAGCCAAGACTGGGGGCGCGAAAAACTGTTTTTT.

The chain joins TRBV19 to TRBJ2-5, with 11 bases that match TRBD2. V dropped 6 bases and J dropped 7; count of bases not matched to a gene: 13. Looked up from germline, CDR1 is LNHDA and CDR2 is SQIVND (reference sequence). CDR3 length: 16 amino acids. As DNA, the CDR3 is TGTGCCAGTAGAAATACTAGCGGGGGCCGGAAGGGGACCCAGTACTTC. This codes for CASRNTSGGRKGTQYF.

The V gene is TRBV28, the J gene TRBJ1-1; TRBD1 might be the D (6 bases). Germline-derived CDR1 and CDR2 are MDHEN and SYDVKM. The CDR3 is made up of 16 amino acids. V was cut by 2 bases and J by 8 bases, with 21 bases left in between. CDR3 in amino acids: CASSLGGAGVGWEAFF. CDR3 in DNA: TGTGCCAGCAGTTTAGGGGGGGCTGGGGTGGGTTGGGAAGCTTTCTTT.

The V and J genes are TRBV5-6 and TRBJ1-3; possible D gene TRBD1, 5 bases. Trimming stripped 0 bases from V and 3 bases from J, with 10 bases between. Germline loops: CDR1 SGHDT, CDR2 YYEEEE. The CDR3 runs 15 residues. The CDR3 DNA reads as TGTGCCAGCAGCTTGGGGGCAGGGAATGGAAACACCATATATTTT. The encoded protein is CASSLGAGNGNTIYF.

This clone was counted between two and nine times. V and J are TRBV18 and TRBJ1-1; 10 nucleotides line up with TRBD1. The V segment lost 3 bases and the J segment 4 bases; nucleotides outside the gene matches: 5. Germline CDR1 reads KGHSH; CDR2 reads LQKENI. CDR3 length: 15 residues. As DNA, the CDR3 is TGTGCCAGCTCACCCGAGACAGGGGGCCGCACTGAAGCTTTCTTT. This gives the protein CASSPETGGRTEAFF.

The chain is built from TRBV9 and TRBJ2-5; D not resolved. TRBJ2-7 matches the DNA end more closely, so the J call is doubtful. Germline V gives CDR1 SGDLS, CDR2 YYNGEE. The CDR3 is 14 amino acids. CDR3 nucleotides: TGTGCCAGCAGCGGGGCTCCACCAGCCTACGAGCAGTACTTC. This translates into CASSGAPPAYEQYF.

The V and J genes are TRBV12-5 and TRBJ2-7; TRBD1 matches at 7 bases. CDR1 LGHNT and CDR2 FRNRAP come from the germline V gene. The CDR3 has 15 amino acids. The trim removed 0 bases at V and 2 bases at J, leaving 4 bases unmatched. The CDR3 bases are TGTGCTAGTGGTTTGGTAGGGCAGGGGGCCTACGAGCAGTACTTC. Amino acid sequence: CASGLVGQGAYEQYF.

The CDR3 DNA sequence: TGTGCCAGCAGTTTAGCGGGGGGGTCGGGAAACACCATATATTTT. Translating it yields CASSLAGGSGNTIYF. The V call is TRBV27, the J call TRBJ1-3; possible D gene TRBD1, 5 bases. The V gene lost 2 bases and the J gene lost 4 bases, with 12 bases spanning the gap. This CDR3 spans 15 amino acids. CDR1 MNHEY and CDR2 SMNVEV come from the germline V gene (reference sequence).

V gene TRBV15 combines with J gene TRBJ1-6; TRBD1 matches 10 bases. The V and J ends lost 3 bases and 7 bases, in that order; junction bases with no gene match: 3. Germline CDR1 and CDR2: LNHNV and YYDKDF (reference sequence). The CDR3 is made up of 15 amino acids. Written as DNA, the CDR3 is TGTGCCACCAGCAGGGGACAGGGGTTGAATTCACCCCTCCACTTT. Its protein product is CATSRGQGLNSPLHF.

This clone was observed a handful of times. CDR3 DNA: TGTGCCAGCAGCCCGGGTTACTCGGGAAGATCTCGCTATGGCTACACCTTC. Translation: CASSPGYSGRSRYGYTF. The rearrangement links TRBV14 to TRBJ1-2; no firm D call. The CDR3 totals 17 residues. Looked up from germline, CDR1 is SGHDN and CDR2 is FVKESK. V was trimmed by 4 bases and J by 4 bases, leaving 22 bases between them. The full variable domain, in which reference TRBV14 and TRBJ1-2 provide the parts outside the CDR3, is EAGVTQFPSHSVIEKGQTVTLRCDPISGHDNLYWYRRVMGKEIKFLLHFVKESKQDESGMPNNRFLAERTGGTYSTLKVQPAELEDSGVYFCASSPGYSGRSRYGYTFGSGTRLTVV.

This clone has a handful of counts. V and J are TRBV6-6 and TRBJ2-1, with TRBD2 identical over 12 bases. The trim removed 6 bases at V and 9 bases at J, leaving 9 bases unmatched. The CDR3 length is 15 residues. Looked up from germline, CDR1 is MNHNY and CDR2 is SVGAGI (reference sequence). The CDR3 spells CASSPGLAGISEQFF. Here the CDR3 DNA reads TGTGCCAGCAGCCCCGGACTAGCGGGGATTAGTGAGCAGTTCTTC.